This T cell receptor beta chain comes out of a study of CD8 T cells in ankylosing spondylitis. Findings and limits, study-wide: Matched ankylosing spondylitis synovial fluid reportedly showed significant enrichment of disease-linked clones. Some motif variants had been reported before (in reactive arthritis synovial fluid and blood). Within peripheral blood, clones linked to disease were CD8+ and relatively rare. It appeared that ankylosing spondylitis blood was characterized by a TCR beta motif of 8 or 9 highly homologous variants.

This clonotype was seen many times. What it binds is not known. The J segment lost 5 bases and the V segment lost 2 bases, leaving 7 bases of the junction unmatched. Germline CDR1 is MRHNA and CDR2 is SNTAGT. CDR3 length: 15 amino acids. TCRdb re-derived calls from the 5' RACE reads in MiXCR, one entry per CDR3 protein. This table has fewer than 150,000 distinct CDR3 sequences, around 6.6% appearing once. The sequencing sample was made of blood, either unsorted or a sorted T cell fraction (not recorded which). The gene calls are TRBV6-4 and TRBJ2-3, with 7 nucleotides matching TRBD2. The TCR comes from a female donor with ankylosing spondylitis or in good health (not recorded which). The CDR3 loop reads CASSDSAGVGDTQYF. The CDR3 DNA sequence: TGTGCCAGCAGTGACAGTGCGGGGGTGGGAGATACGCAGTATTTT.